This section outlines one T cell receptor (beta chain) sequence together with its context. Study processing details: For nucleated cells, counts were estimated from reference gene primer amplification. Some clones are missing from TCRdb's copy, which holds only in-frame ones; the method was immunoSEQ multiplex PCR. That table gives V, J and clone size, and the DNA gave D and trimming. Of approximately 360,000 clones listed, 90% are singletons. The CDR3 has 14 amino acids. Germline V lookup: CDR1 SGHTA, CDR2 FQGNSA. V trimming: 5 bases; J trimming: 9 bases; junction bases outside the gene matches: 9. The record originates from a study of blood T cell repertoires in COVID-19. Study-wide background: Some COVID-19 samples were acute and others convalescent; all came from the United States, Italy and Spain. Sources were T cells, B-cell-depleted T cells, or PBMCs; the material itself was cDNA or gDNA.

Sequencing was done on a sample of peripheral blood. The source is a man between 18 and 35 years old with active or convalescent COVID-19. This chain links TRBV7-2 with TRBJ2-1; 8 positions match TRBD2. The CDR3 DNA sequence: TGTGCCAGCAGCCCCTATTGGGCGGGGGGTGAGCAGTTCTTC. Translated, it gives CASSPYWAGGEQFF.